A single sample is the source of the 21 T cell receptor beta chains below, sequenced in a study of radiotherapy plus CTLA-4 blockade in lung cancer (dated by TCRdb to the late 2010s). Library method: the immunoSEQ multiplex PCR assay. TCRdb took this table from immuneACCESS and kept in-frame rearrangements with V and J called. Such tables lack part of the clones; where checked against another copy, unresolved V genes explain under half of the gap, and the rest is unexplained. The sample records 51,000 or so clones, less than 85% of which are singletons. Around 10% of the sample lies in the top ten. The specimen was peripheral blood, collected from a patient treated with radiotherapy plus ipilimumab. These receptors were collected from a human donor with non-small cell lung cancer who had stable disease on radiotherapy plus ipilimumab.

This rearrangement joins TRBV29-1 to TRBJ1-5; 9 nucleotides match TRBD1. The CDR3 consists of 15 residues. V shed 6 bases and J 2 bases; nucleotides not matched to a gene: 8. From germline, CDR1 is SQVTM and CDR2 ANQGSEA. The DNA of the CDR3 is TGCAGCGTGCAGGTACGGACAGGGGGCAATCAGCCCCAGCATTTT. Amino acids: CSVQVRTGGNQPQHF. The full variable domain, its missing parts supplied by reference TRBV29-1 and TRBJ1-5, is SAVISQKPSRDICQRGTSLTIQCQVDSQVTMMFWYRQQPGQSLTLIATANQGSEATYESGFVIDKFPISRPNLTFSTLTVSNMSPEDSSIYLCSVQVRTGGNQPQHFGDGTRLSIL.

The chain links TRBV5-1 to TRBJ1-1, with D possibly matching TRBD1 (5 bases). CDR3 length: 16 amino acids. V was shortened by 7 bases and J by 2 bases, with 21 bases between the two germline ends. CDR1 is SGHRS and CDR2 is YFSETQ in the germline V gene. The CDR3 nucleotides read TGCGCCAGCCGGCCTATCCAGGGTTTCGGAAACACTGAAGCTTTCTTT. It translates to CASRPIQGFGNTEAFF.

The CDR3 region is CASRGGGRETQYF. The CDR3 nucleotides are TGTGCCAGCAGGGGCGGCGGACGGGAGACCCAGTACTTC. This chain links TRBV25-1 with TRBJ2-5; no clear D gene. Germline V gives CDR1 MGHDK, CDR2 SYGVNS. V was pared by 6 bases and J by 5 bases, with 13 bases between. The CDR3 runs 13 residues.

The chain recombines TRBV6-4 with TRBJ1-1, with D maybe TRBD1 (5 bases). V gave up 6 bases and J gave up 4 bases, with 12 bases separating them. The germline V gene has CDR1 MRHNA and CDR2 SNTAGT. The CDR3 sequence is 13 residues long. The CDR3 region has the DNA TGTGCCAGCAGGCGGGGGGGAAGCACTGAAGCTTTCTTT. Protein: CASRRGGSTEAFF.

This chain uses TRBV5-6 with TRBJ1-3; D gene unclear. This CDR3 is 13 amino acids long. CDR1 SGHDT and CDR2 YYEEEE come from the germline V gene. With 5 bases removed from V and 2 bases from J, the gap between germline ends came to 8 bases. CDR3 amino acids: CASSSRPGNTIYF. DNA of the CDR3: TGTGCCAGCAGTTCTCGGCCTGGAAACACCATATATTTT. The complete variable domain, with remaining parts taken from reference TRBV5-6 and TRBJ1-3, reads DAGVTQSPTHLIKTRGQQVTLRCSPKSGHDTVSWYQQALGQGPQFIFQYYEEEERQRGNFPDRFSGHQFPNYSSELNVNALLLGDSALYLCASSSRPGNTIYFGEGSWLTVV.

This rearrangement joins TRBV7-9 to TRBJ2-7; 8 bases fit TRBD2. This CDR3 is built from 13 residues. Trimming at V came to 4 bases and at J to 2 bases, leaving 1 base not matched to a gene. Germline CDR1 and CDR2: SEHNR and FQNEAQ (reference sequence). As DNA, the CDR3 is TGTGCCAGCAGCTCGGGGGGGACCTACGAGCAGTACGTC. This translates into CASSSGGTYEQYV.

The chain combines TRBV7-9 with TRBJ1-2; D is ambiguous. The CDR3 has 13 residues. Germline loops: CDR1 SEHNR, CDR2 FQNEAQ (reference sequence). V shed 1 base and J shed 4 bases, with 7 bases lying between them. In DNA form, the CDR3 reads TGTGCCAGCAGCTTAGGACGGTCCTATGGCTACACCTTC. Its protein product is CASSLGRSYGYTF.

This clone has just one count. This CDR3 is also generated by other DNA sequences in the sample. This chain uses TRBV5-4 with TRBJ1-1; maybe TRBD1 (6 bases). Germline CDR1 SGHNT, CDR2 YYREEE (reference sequence). V lost 4 bases and J lost 1, with 11 bases in between. CDR3 size: 14 residues. CDR3 bases: TGTGCCAGCAGCCTGGGGGGGGCGAACACTGAAGCTTTCTTT. This gives the protein CASSLGGANTEAFF.

Here the CDR3 reads CSVLEGYTF. The CDR3 DNA is TGCAGCGTCCTCGAGGGCTACACCTTC. The V call is TRBV29-1, the J call TRBJ1-2; D uncertain. The CDR3 totals 9 residues. The V and J ends lost 6 bases and 8 bases respectively, with 7 bases between them. Germline CDR1 reads SQVTM; CDR2 reads ANQGSEA.

Concerning this clone: Within the sample, other DNA sequences also encode this same CDR3. The rearrangement uses TRBV4-1 and TRBJ2-1; possibly TRBD2 for D (6 bases). This CDR3 has 17 residues. CDR1 MGHRA and CDR2 YSYEKL come from the germline V gene. V lost 3 bases and J lost 4, with 19 bases in between. This CDR3 is CASSQIPRGSQYNEQFF. The CDR3, as DNA: TGCGCCAGCAGCCAGATCCCCCGGGGGTCCCAATACAATGAGCAGTTCTTC.

V gene TRBV4-1 combines with J gene TRBJ1-1; TRBD1 matches 7 bases. J was trimmed by 3 bases and V by 0 bases; bases with no gene match: 4. There are 15 residues in the CDR3. CDR1 is MGHRA and CDR2 is YSYEKL in the germline V gene. The CDR3 protein is CASSQDRGQYTEAFF. In nucleotides, the CDR3 is TGCGCCAGCAGCCAAGATCGGGGACAGTACACTGAAGCTTTCTTT.

This chain uses TRBV30 with TRBJ1-1; 9 bases match TRBD1. V lost 0 bases to trimming and J lost 11 bases; unmatched junction nucleotides: 7. The CDR3 is 13 amino acids. CDR1 is GTSNPN and CDR2 is SVGIG in the germline V gene (reference sequence). The CDR3 reads CAWSVLGTGLAFF. Here the CDR3 DNA reads TGTGCCTGGAGTGTACTAGGGACAGGGTTGGCTTTCTTT.

The chain uses TRBV7-3 and TRBJ1-1; D not certain. CDR1 SGHTA and CDR2 FQGTGA come from the germline V gene. The CDR3 consists of 13 residues. V was pared by 2 bases and J by 5 bases, with 9 bases between. CDR3 DNA sequence: TGTGCCAGCAGCTTAGAGTATTTTACTGAAGCTTTCTTT. Residues: CASSLEYFTEAFF.

The V and J genes are TRBV18 and TRBJ1-2, with TRBD1 identical over 8 bases. Germline CDR1 and CDR2: KGHSH and LQKENI. With 3 bases clipped from V and 4 bases from J, the junction kept 13 bases outside the gene matches. This CDR3 is built from 17 residues. CDR3 protein: CASSPTTGALIFYGYTF. CDR3 bases: TGTGCCAGCTCACCCACGACAGGGGCCCTAATTTTCTATGGCTACACCTTC.

The chain has TRBV6-5 and TRBJ2-7; 9 bases agree with TRBD2. Germline V gene data show CDR1 as MNHEY and CDR2 as SVGAGI. V was clipped by 5 bases and J by 11 bases; unmatched bases: 4. This CDR3 is 11 amino acids long. The CDR3 DNA is TGTGCCAGCAGTCGACAGCGGGAGGAGTACTTC. This encodes CASSRQREEYF.

The chain uses TRBV6-5 and TRBJ2-5; tentative D call: TRBD2 (5 bases). Germline V gene lookup returns CDR1 MNHEY and CDR2 SVGAGI. With 2 bases removed from V and 1 base from J, the gap between germline ends came to 11 bases. The CDR3 consists of 15 residues. This CDR3 reads CASSYPRGPQETQYF. The CDR3 DNA reads as TGTGCCAGCAGTTACCCCCGCGGGCCCCAAGAGACCCAGTACTTC.

The V call is TRBV11-2, the J call TRBJ1-2; 10 bases match TRBD1. The V and J ends lost 5 bases and 5 bases, in that order; junction bases with no gene match: 5. CDR3 size: 14 residues. CDR1 SGHAT and CDR2 FQNNGV come from the germline V gene. CDR3 coding DNA: TGTGCCAGCAGCCCCGGGACAGGGGTTTATGGCTACACCTTC. This translates into CASSPGTGVYGYTF.

The J gene is TRBJ1-4, the V gene TRBV7-9; perhaps TRBD1 as D (5 bases). CDR1 SEHNR and CDR2 FQNEAQ come from the germline V gene (reference sequence). The V end was cut by 5 bases, the J end by 7 bases, with 14 bases between. The CDR3 consists of 14 residues. The CDR3 is CASSARDASEKLFF. The CDR3 DNA reads as TGTGCCAGCAGCGCCAGGGACGCTAGTGAAAAACTGTTTTTT.

This clone has only a few counts. The chain employs TRBV4-2 and TRBJ1-4, with D unresolved. The CDR3 sequence is 15 residues long. Trimming took 4 bases from V and 7 from J, leaving 16 bases between them. Germline V gene lookup returns CDR1 LGHNA and CDR2 YNFKEQ. Here the CDR3 reads CASSPWTVWGEKLFF. The CDR3 DNA is TGTGCCAGCAGCCCGTGGACCGTCTGGGGTGAAAAACTGTTTTTT.

The chain joins TRBV18 to TRBJ1-5; D might be TRBD1 (5 bases). V was trimmed by 2 bases and J by 0 bases, leaving 17 bases between them. This CDR3 spans 18 amino acids. The germline V gene encodes CDR1 KGHSH and CDR2 LQKENI. As DNA, the CDR3 is TGTGCCAGCTCACCAGGGGCAGGGTTCGACTTTAGCAATCAGCCCCAGCATTTT. This codes for CASSPGAGFDFSNQPQHF.

The chain couples TRBV28 to TRBJ2-2; tentative D call: TRBD2 (7 bases). The CDR3 has 16 residues. Germline V gene data show CDR1 as MDHEN and CDR2 as SYDVKM. The V end lost 6 bases, the J end lost 1 base, and 15 bases lay between the germline ends. The CDR3, as DNA: TGTGCCAGCAGCCCATACGGGGGGCAGAACACCGGGGAGCTGTTTTTT. Its translation: CASSPYGGQNTGELFF.